This TCR beta chain stems from a study of T cell responses to AZD1222 COVID-19 vaccine. The study's findings and limits: Nearly half of the spike-specific TCRs reportedly recognize variant regions that carry no mutations. Spike-specific TCR depth and breadth grew after two AZD1222 doses. Scientists sampled the repertoires only once the peak T cell response had passed.

With respect to this clone: Its antigen is as yet unknown.

Some clones are missing from TCRdb's copy, which holds only in-frame ones; the method was immunoSEQ multiplex PCR. The repertoire holds 75,000 to 95,000 clones, approximately 89% seen once, with about 9.1% in the top ten. Deletions cut 10 bases from V and 0 bases from J, with 14 bases between. CDR3 length: 15 residues. Germline V lookup: CDR1 SGHTS, CDR2 YDEGEE. The chain carries TRBV5-8 and TRBJ2-6; maybe TRBD1 (5 bases). The starting material was peripheral blood, obtained 28 days after the second dose of the MenACWY control vaccine. This TCR derives from an adult who received the MenACWY meningococcal vaccine as a control. The CDR3 coding sequence is TGTGCCTCCATGACCAGGGTCTCTGGGGCCAACGTCCTGACTTTC. Amino acid sequence: CASMTRVSGANVLTF.